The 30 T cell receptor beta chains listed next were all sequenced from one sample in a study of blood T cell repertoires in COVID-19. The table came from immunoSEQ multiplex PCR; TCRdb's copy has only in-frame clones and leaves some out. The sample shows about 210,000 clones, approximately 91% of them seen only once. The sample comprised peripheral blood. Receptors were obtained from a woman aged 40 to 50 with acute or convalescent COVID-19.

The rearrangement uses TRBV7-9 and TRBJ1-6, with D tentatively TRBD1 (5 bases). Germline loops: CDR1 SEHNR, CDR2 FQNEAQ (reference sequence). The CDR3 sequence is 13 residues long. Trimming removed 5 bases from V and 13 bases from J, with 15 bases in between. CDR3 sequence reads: CASSQGHPTPLHF. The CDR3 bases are TGTGCCAGCAGCCAAGGACACCCTACCCCCCTCCACTTT.

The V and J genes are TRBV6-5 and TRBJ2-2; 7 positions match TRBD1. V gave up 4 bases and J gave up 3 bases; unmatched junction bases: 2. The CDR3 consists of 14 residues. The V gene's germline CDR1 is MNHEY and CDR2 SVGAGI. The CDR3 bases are TGTGCCAGCAGTTCGGGACAGCACACCGGGGAGCTGTTTTTT. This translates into CASSSGQHTGELFF.

In DNA form, the CDR3 reads TGTGCCAGCTCAGTGCCGGGACAGCTGATCCCCCGGGGAGGAAACACCATATATTTT. Its protein product is CASSVPGQLIPRGGNTIYF. The chain links TRBV18 to TRBJ1-3; 7 positions match TRBD1. With 5 bases clipped from V and 4 bases from J, the junction kept 20 bases outside the gene matches. The germline V gene has CDR1 KGHSH and CDR2 LQKENI. The CDR3 sequence is 19 residues long.

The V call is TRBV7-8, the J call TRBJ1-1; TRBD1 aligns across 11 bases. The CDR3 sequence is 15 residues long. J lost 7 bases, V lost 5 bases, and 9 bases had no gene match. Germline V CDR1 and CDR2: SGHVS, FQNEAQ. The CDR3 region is CASSRGTGQGGEAFF. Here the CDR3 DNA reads TGTGCCAGCAGCCGCGGAACGGGACAGGGGGGTGAAGCTTTCTTT. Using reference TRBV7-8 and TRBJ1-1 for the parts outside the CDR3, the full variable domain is GAGVSQSPRYKVAKRGQDVALRCDPISGHVSLFWYQQALGQGPEFLTYFQNEAQLDKSGLPSDRFFAERPEGSVSTLKIQRTQQEDSAVYLCASSRGTGQGGEAFFGQGTRLTVV.

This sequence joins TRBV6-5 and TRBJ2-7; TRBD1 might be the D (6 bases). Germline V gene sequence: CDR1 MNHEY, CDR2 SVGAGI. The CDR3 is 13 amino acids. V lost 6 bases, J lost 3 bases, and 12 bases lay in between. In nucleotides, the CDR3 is TGTGCCAGCAGCCCCGGGACACACTACGAGCAGTACGTC. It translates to CASSPGTHYEQYV.

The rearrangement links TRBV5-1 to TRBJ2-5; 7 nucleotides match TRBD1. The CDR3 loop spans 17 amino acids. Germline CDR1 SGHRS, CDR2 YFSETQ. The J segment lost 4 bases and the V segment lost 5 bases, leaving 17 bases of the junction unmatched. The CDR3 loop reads CASRQGTRPGERETQYF. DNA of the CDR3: TGCGCCAGCAGACAGGGGACCCGACCAGGGGAGAGAGAGACCCAGTACTTC.

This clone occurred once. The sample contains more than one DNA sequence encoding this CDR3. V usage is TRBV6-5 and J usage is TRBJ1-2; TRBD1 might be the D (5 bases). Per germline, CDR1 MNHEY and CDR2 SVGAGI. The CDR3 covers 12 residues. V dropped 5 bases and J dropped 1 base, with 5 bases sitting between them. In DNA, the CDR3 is TGTGCCAGCAGTCAGGGTAACTATGGCTACACCTTC. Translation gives CASSQGNYGYTF.

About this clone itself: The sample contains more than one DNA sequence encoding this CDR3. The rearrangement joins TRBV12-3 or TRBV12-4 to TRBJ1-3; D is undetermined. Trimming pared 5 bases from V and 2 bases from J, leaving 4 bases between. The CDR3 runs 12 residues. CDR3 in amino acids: CASSPTGNTIYF. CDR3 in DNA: TGTGCCAGCAGTCCTACTGGAAACACCATATATTTT.

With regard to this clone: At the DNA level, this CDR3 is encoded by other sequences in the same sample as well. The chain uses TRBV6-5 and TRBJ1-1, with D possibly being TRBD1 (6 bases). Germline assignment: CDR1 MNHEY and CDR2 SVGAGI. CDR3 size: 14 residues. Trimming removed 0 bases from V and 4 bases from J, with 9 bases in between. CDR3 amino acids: CASSYSRGSTEAFF. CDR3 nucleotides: TGTGCCAGCAGTTACTCGAGGGGGAGCACTGAAGCTTTCTTT.

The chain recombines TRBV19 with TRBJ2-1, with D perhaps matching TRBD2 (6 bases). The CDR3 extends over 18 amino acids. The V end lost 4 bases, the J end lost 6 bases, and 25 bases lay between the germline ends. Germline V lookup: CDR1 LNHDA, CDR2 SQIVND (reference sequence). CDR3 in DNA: TGTGCCAGTAGTACTGATTTTTTCGGGTTTGTGGGGGGCAATGAGCAGTTCTTC. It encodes CASSTDFFGFVGGNEQFF.

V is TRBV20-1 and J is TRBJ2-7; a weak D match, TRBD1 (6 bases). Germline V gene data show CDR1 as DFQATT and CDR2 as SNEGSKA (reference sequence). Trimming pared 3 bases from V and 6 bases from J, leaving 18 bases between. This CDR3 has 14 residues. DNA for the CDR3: TGCAGTGCTAGTAGAATAACAGGGATGGCCGAGCAGTACGTC. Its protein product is CSASRITGMAEQYV.

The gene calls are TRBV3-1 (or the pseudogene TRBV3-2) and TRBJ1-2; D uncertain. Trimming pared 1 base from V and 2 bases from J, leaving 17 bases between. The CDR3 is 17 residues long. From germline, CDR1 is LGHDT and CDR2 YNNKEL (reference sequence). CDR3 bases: TGTGCCAGCAGCCAAGCCTTAGTCGGAGGATCCAACTATGGCTACACCTTC. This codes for CASSQALVGGSNYGYTF.

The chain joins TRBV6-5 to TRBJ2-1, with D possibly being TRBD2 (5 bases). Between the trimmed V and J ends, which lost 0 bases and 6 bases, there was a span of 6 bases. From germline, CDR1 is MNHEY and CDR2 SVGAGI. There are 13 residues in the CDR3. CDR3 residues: CASSYSGANEQFF. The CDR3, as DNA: TGTGCCAGCAGTTACTCGGGAGCCAATGAGCAGTTCTTC.

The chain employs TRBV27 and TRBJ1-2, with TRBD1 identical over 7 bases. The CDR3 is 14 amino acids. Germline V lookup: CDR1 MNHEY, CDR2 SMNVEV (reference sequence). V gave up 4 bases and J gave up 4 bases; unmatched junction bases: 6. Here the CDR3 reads CASSSPRDSYGYTF. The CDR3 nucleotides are TGTGCCAGCAGTTCCCCGCGGGACAGCTATGGCTACACCTTC.

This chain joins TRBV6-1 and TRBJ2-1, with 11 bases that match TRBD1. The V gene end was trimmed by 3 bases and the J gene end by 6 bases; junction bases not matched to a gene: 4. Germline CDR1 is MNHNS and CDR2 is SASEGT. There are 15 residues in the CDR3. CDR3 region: CASSDPGTGGNEQFF. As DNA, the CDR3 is TGTGCCAGCAGTGACCCCGGGACAGGGGGCAATGAGCAGTTCTTC.

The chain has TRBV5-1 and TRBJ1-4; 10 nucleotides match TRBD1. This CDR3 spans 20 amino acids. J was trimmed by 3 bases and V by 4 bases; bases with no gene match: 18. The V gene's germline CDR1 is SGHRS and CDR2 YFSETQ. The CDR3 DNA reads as TGCGCCAGCAGCCCGGGCGGCTTAGGACAGGGGGGAAATCCTAATGAAAAACTGTTTTTT. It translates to CASSPGGLGQGGNPNEKLFF.

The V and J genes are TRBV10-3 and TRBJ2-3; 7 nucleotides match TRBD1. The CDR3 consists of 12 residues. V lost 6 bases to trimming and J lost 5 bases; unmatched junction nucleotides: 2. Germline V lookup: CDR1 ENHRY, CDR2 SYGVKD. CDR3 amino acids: CAIRTGQDTQYF. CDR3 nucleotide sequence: TGTGCCATCAGGACAGGGCAAGATACGCAGTATTTT.

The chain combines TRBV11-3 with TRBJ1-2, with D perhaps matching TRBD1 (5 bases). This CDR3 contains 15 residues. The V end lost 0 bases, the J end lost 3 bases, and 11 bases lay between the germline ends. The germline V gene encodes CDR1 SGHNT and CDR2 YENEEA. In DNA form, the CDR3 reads TGTGCCAGCAGCTTAGATTCCCAGACAGACTATGGCTACACCTTC. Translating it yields CASSLDSQTDYGYTF.

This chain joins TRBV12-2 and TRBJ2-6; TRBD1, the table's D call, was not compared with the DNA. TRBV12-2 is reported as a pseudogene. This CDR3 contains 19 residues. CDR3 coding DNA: TGTGCAAGTCGCTTAGGAGGTCAGGGGGCGGTCTCTGGGGCCAACGTCCTGACTTTC. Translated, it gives CASRLGGQGAVSGANVLTF.

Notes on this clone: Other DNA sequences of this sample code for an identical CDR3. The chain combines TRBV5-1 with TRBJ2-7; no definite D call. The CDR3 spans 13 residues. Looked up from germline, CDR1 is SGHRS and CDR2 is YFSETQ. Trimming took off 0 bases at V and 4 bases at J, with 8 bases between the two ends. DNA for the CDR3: TGCGCCAGCAGCTTGGACGGGTCGTACGAGCAGTACGTC. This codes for CASSLDGSYEQYV.

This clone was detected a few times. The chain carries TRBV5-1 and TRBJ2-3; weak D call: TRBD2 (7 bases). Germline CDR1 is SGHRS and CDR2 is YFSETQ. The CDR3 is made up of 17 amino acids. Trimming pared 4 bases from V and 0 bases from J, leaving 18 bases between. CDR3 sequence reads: CASSQARGAPSTDTQYF. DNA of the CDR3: TGCGCCAGCAGCCAAGCTCGGGGGGCTCCCAGCACAGATACGCAGTATTTT.

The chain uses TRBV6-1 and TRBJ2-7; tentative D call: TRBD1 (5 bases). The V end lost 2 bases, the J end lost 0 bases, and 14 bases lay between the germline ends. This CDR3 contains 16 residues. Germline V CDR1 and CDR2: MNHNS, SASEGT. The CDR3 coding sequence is TGTGCCAGCAGTGAAATTCTCCCAGGGTTCTCCTACGAGCAGTACGTC. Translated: CASSEILPGFSYEQYV.

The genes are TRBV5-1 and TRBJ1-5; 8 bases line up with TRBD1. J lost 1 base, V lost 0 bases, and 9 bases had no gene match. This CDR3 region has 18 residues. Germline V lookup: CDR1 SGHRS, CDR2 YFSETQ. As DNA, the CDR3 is TGCGCCAGCAGCTTGGGGACAGGGAATTTTGGGAGCAATCAGCCCCAGCATTTT. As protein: CASSLGTGNFGSNQPQHF.

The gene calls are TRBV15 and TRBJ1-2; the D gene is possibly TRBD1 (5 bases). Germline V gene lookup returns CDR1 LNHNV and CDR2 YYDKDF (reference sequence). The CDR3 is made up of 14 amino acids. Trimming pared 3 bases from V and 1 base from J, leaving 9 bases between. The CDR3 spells CATSRRDGNYGYTF. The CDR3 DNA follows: TGTGCCACCAGCAGGCGGGACGGTAACTATGGCTACACCTTC.

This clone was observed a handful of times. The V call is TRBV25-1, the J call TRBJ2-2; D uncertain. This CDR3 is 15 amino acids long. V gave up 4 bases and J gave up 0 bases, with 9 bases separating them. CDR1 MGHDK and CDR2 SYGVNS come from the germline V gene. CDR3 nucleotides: TGTGCCAGCAGTGGGTCACCAGCGAACACCGGGGAGCTGTTTTTT. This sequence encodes CASSGSPANTGELFF. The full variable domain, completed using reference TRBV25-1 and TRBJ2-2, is EADIYQTPRYLVIGTGKKITLECSQTMGHDKMYWYQQDPGMELHLIHYSYGVNSTEKGDLSSESTVSRIRTEHFPLTLESARPSHTSQYLCASSGSPANTGELFFGEGSRLTVL.

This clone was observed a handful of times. CDR3 in amino acids: CASTAYMNTEAFF. CDR3 sequence (DNA): TGTGCCAGCACGGCATACATGAACACTGAAGCTTTCTTT. This rearrangement joins TRBV7-9 to TRBJ1-1, with D unclear. Germline lookup yields CDR1 SEHNR and CDR2 FQNEAQ (reference sequence). The V gene lost 7 bases and the J gene lost 0 bases, with 9 bases spanning the gap. There are 13 residues in the CDR3.

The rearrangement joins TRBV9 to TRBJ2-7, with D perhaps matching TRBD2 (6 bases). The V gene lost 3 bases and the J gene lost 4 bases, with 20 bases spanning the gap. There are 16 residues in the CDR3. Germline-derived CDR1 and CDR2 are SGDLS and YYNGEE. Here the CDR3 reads CASSAQDRGRRYEQYV. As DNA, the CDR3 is TGTGCCAGCAGCGCCCAGGACCGGGGGAGGAGATACGAGCAGTACGTC.

The chain's CDR3 is CASSIRRVSTDTQYF. CDR3 nucleotide sequence: TGTGCCAGTAGTATACGGCGGGTGAGCACAGATACGCAGTATTTT. The chain combines TRBV19 with TRBJ2-3; D may be TRBD2 (5 bases). Germline V lookup: CDR1 LNHDA, CDR2 SQIVND (reference sequence). With 2 bases removed from V and 0 bases from J, the gap between germline ends came to 9 bases. The CDR3 runs to 15 residues.

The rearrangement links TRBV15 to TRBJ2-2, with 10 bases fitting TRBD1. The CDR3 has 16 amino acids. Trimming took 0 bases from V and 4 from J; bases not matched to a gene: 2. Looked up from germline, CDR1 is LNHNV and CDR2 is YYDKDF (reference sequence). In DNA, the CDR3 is TGTGCCACCAGCAGAGAGGGACAGGGGAGCACCGGGGAGCTGTTTTTT. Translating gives CATSREGQGSTGELFF.

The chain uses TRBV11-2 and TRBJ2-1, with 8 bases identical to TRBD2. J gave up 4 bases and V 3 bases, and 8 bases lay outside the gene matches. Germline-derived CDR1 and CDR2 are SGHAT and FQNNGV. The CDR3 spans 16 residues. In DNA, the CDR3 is TGTGCCAGCAGCTTCGAACCGGGACTAGTGTACAATGAGCAGTTCTTC. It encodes CASSFEPGLVYNEQFF.